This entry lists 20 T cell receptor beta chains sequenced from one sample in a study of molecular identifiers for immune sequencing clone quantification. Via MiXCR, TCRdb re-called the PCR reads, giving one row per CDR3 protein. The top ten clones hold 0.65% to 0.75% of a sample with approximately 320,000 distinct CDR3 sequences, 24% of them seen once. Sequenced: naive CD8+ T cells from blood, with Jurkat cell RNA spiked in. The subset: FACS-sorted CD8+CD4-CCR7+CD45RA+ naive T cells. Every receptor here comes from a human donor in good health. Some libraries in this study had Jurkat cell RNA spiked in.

Here the CDR3 DNA reads TGTGCCAGCAGTTTTACGGAACCGAATGAGCAGTTCTTC. It translates to CASSFTEPNEQFF. The chain employs TRBV6-2 or TRBV6-3 and TRBJ2-1; D remains unclear. Trimming stripped 4 bases from V and 7 bases from J, with 11 bases between. This CDR3 region has 13 residues. CDR1 is MNHEY, CDR2 SVGEGT, per germline.

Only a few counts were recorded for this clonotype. The CDR3 is CASSEGPVTETQYF. CDR3 DNA sequence: TGTGCCAGCAGTGAAGGACCCGTTACTGAGACCCAGTACTTC. The V call is TRBV2, the J call TRBJ2-5; no firm D call. Looked up from germline, CDR1 is SNHLY and CDR2 is FYNNEI. CDR3 size: 14 residues. The ends were cut back, 1 base at V and 5 bases at J, with 11 bases in the middle.

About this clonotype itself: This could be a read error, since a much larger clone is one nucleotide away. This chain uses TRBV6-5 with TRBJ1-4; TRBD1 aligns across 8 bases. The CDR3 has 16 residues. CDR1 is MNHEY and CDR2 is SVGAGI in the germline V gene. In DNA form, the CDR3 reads TGTGCCAGCAGTTACTCAACAGGGGGTACTAATGAAAAACTGATTTTT. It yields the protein CASSYSTGGTNEKLIF.

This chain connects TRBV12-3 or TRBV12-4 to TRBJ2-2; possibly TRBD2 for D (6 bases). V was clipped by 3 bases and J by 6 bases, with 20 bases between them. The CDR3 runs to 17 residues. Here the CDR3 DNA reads TGTGCCAGCAGTTTGCATCCTGCCGGGAGAGGGGCCGGGGAGCTGTTTTTT. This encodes CASSLHPAGRGAGELFF.

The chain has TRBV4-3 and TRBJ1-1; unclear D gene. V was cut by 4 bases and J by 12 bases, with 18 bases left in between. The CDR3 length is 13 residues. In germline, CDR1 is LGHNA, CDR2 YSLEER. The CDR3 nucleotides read TGCGCCAGCAGCCGGACGGAGAACACTAAAACTTTCTTT. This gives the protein CASSRTENTKTFF.

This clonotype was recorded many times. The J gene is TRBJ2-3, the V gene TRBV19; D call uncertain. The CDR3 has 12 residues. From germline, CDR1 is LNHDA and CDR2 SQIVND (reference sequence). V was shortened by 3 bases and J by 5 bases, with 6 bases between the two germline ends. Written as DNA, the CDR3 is TGTGCCAGTAGTATGTCGGGAGATACGCAGTATTTT. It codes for CASSMSGDTQYF.

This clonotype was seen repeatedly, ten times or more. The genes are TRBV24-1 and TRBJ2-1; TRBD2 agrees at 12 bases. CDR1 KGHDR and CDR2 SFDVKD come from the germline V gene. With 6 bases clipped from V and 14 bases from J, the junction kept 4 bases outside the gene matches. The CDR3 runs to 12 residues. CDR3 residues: CATSWTSGEKFF. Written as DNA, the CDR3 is TGTGCCACCAGTTGGACTAGCGGGGAGAAGTTCTTC.

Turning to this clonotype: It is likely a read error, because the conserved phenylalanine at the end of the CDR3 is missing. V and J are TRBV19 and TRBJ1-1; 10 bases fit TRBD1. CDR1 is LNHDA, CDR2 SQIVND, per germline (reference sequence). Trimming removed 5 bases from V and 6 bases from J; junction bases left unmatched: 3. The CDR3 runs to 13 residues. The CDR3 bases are TGTGCCAGTAGTCAGACAGGGGGCCCTGAAGCTTTCCTT. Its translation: CASSQTGGPEAFL.

The CDR3 DNA follows: TGTGCCAGCAGCCAAAGGACAGGGTATCAGCCCCAGCATTTT. It encodes CASSQRTGYQPQHF. This chain uses TRBV28 with TRBJ1-5, with TRBD1 identical over 8 bases. The V and J ends lost 6 bases and 5 bases, in that order; junction bases with no gene match: 6. The CDR3 consists of 14 residues. CDR1 MDHEN and CDR2 SYDVKM come from the germline V gene.

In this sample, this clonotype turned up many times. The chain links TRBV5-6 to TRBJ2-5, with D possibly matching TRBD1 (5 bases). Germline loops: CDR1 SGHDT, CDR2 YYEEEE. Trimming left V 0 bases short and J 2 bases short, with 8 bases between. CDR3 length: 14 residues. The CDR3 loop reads CASSLADRQETQYF. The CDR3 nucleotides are TGTGCCAGCAGCTTGGCTGACAGACAAGAGACCCAGTACTTC.

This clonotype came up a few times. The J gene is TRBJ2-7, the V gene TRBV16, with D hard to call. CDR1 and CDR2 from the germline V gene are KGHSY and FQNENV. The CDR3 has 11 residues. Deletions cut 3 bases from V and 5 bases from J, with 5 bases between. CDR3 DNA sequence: TGTGCCAGCAGCCAGGCTCACGAGCAGTACTTC. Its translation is CASSQAHEQYF. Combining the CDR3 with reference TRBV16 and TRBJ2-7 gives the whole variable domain GEEVAQTPKHLVRGEGQKAKLYCAPIKGHSYVFWYQQVLKNEFKFLISFQNENVFDETGMPKERFSAKCLPNSPCSLEIQATKLEDSAVYFCASSQAHEQYFGPGTRLTVT.

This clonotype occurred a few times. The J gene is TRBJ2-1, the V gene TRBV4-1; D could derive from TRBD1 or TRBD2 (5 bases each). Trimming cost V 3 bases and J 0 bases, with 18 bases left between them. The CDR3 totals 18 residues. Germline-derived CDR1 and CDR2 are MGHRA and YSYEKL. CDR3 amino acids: CASSHPTGQVSSYNEQFF. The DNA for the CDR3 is TGCGCCAGCAGCCACCCCACGGGGCAGGTAAGCTCCTACAATGAGCAGTTCTTC.

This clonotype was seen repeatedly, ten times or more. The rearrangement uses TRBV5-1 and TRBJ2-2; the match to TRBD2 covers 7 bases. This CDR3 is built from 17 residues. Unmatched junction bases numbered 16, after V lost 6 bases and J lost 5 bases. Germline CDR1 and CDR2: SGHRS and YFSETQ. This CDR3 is CASTGASGSRSTGELFF. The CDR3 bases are TGCGCCAGCACCGGGGCTAGCGGATCGAGGAGTACCGGGGAGCTGTTTTTT.

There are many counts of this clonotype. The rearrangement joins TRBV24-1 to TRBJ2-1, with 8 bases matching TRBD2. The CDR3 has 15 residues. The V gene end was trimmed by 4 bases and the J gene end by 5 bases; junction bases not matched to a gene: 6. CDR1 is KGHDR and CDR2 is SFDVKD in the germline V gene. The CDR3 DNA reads TGTGCCACCAGTGACGGGGGGGGCTGGAACAATGAGCAGTTCTTC. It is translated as CATSDGGGWNNEQFF.

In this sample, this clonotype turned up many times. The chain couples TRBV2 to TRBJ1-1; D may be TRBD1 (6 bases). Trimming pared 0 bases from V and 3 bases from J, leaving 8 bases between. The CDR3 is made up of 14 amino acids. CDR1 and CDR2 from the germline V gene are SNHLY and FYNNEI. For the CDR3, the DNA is TGTGCCAGCAGTGAAGCGTCAGGGGACACTGAAGCTTTCTTT. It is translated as CASSEASGDTEAFF.

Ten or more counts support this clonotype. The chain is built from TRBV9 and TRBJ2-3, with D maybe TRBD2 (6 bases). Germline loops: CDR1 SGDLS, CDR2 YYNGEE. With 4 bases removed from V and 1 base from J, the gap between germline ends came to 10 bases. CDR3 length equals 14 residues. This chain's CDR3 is CASSKWGGTDTQYF. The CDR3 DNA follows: TGTGCCAGCAGCAAGTGGGGGGGCACAGATACGCAGTATTTT.

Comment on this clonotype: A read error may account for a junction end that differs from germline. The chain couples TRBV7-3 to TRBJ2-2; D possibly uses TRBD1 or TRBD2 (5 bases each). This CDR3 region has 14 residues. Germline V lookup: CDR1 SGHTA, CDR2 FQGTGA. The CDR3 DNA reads TGTGCCAGCAGCTTAGGGACGAACCCCGGGGAGCTGTTTTTT. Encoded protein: CASSLGTNPGELFF.

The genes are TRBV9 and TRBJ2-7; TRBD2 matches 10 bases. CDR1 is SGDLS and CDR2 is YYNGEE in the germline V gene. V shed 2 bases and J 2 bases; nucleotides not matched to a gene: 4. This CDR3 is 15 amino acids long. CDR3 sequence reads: CASSVGTSATYEQYF. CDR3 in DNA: TGTGCCAGCAGCGTGGGGACTAGCGCAACCTACGAGCAGTACTTC.

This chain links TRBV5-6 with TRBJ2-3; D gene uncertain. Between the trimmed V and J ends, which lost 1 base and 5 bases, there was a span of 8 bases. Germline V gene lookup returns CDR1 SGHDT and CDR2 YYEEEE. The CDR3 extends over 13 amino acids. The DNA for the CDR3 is TGTGCCAGCAGCTTGACGCTTAAAGATACGCAGTATTTT. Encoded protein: CASSLTLKDTQYF.

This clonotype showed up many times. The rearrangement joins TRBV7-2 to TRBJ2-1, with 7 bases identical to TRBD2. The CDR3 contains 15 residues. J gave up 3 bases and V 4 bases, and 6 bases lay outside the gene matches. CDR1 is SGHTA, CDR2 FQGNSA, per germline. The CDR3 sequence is CASSSKAGRYNEQFF. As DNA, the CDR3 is TGTGCCAGCAGCTCTAAAGCGGGGCGCTACAATGAGCAGTTCTTC.